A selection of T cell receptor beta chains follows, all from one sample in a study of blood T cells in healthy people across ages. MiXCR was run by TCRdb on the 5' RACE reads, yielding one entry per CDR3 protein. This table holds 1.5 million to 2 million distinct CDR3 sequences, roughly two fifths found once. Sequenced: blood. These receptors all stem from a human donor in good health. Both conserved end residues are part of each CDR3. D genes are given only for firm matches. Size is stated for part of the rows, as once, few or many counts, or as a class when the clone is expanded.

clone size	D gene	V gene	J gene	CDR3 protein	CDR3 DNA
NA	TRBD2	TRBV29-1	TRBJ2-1	CSVEDMTSYYNEQFF	TGCAGCGTTGAGGATATGACTAGCTATTACAATGAGCAGTTCTTC
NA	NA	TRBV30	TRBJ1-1	CAWSENLLNTEAFF	TGTGCCTGGAGTGAAAACCTCCTGAACACTGAAGCTTTCTTT
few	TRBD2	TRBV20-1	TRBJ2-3	CSANLLAGATDTQYF	TGCAGTGCAAACCTGCTAGCGGGGGCCACAGATACGCAGTATTTT
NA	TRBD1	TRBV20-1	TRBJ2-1	CSARGRDRAYNEQFF	TGCAGTGCTAGAGGCCGGGACAGAGCCTACAATGAGCAGTTCTTC
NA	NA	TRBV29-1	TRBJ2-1	CSVEKGLFYNEQFF	TGCAGCGTCGAAAAAGGACTCTTCTACAATGAGCAGTTCTTC
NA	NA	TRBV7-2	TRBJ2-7	CASSHPSQDRYEQYF	TGTGCCAGCAGCCACCCAAGCCAAGACAGATACGAGCAGTACTTC
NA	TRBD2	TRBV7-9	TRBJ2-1	CASSGLAVNEQFF	TGTGCCAGCAGCGGACTAGCCGTAAATGAGCAGTTCTTC
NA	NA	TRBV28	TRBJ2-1	CASSTPPVWVNEQFF	TGTGCCAGCAGTACACCGCCGGTCTGGGTCAATGAGCAGTTCTTC
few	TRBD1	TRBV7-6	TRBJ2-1	CASNFGMGQASTSYNEQFF	TGTGCCAGCAACTTCGGGATGGGACAGGCATCCACCTCCTACAATGAGCAGTTCTTC
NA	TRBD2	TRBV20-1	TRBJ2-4	CSASPTSGGAYIAKNIQYF	TGCAGTGCTAGCCCGACTAGCGGGGGGGCGTACATAGCCAAAAACATTCAGTACTTC
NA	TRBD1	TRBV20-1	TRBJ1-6	CSARVGDRVAPLHF	TGCAGTGCTAGAGTAGGGGACAGGGTGGCACCCCTCCACTTT
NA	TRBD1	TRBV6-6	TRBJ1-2	CASSLPGGYWYGYTF	TGTGCCAGCAGCCTTCCAGGGGGCTATTGGTATGGCTACACCTTC
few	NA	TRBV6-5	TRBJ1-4	CASSYSRTNEKLFF	TGTGCCAGCAGTTACTCGAGAACTAATGAAAAACTGTTTTTT
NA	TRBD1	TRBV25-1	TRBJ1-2	CASSEWDRETNYGYTF	TGTGCCAGCAGTGAATGGGACAGGGAGACTAACTATGGCTACACCTTC
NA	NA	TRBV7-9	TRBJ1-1	CAGSLDGDGEAFF	TGTGCCGGCAGCTTAGATGGGGACGGGGAAGCTTTCTTT
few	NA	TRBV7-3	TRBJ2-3	CASSLSGGGGTDTQYF	TGTGCCAGCAGCTTAAGCGGGGGCGGGGGTACAGATACGCAGTATTTT
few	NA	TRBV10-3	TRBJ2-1	CAISPGLYNEQFF	TGTGCCATCAGTCCCGGGCTTTACAATGAGCAGTTCTTC